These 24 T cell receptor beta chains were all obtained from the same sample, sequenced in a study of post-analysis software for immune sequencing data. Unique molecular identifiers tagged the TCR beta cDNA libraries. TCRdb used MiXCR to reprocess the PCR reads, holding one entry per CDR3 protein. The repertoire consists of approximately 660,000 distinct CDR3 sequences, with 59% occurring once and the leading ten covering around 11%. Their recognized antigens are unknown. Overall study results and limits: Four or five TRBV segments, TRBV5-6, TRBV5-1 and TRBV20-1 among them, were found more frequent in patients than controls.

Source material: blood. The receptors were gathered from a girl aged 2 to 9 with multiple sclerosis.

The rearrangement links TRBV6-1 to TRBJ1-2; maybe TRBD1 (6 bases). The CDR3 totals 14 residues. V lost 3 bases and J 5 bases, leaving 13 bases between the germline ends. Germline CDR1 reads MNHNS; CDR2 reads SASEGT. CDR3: CASSDAGGGYGYTF. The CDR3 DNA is TGTGCCAGCAGTGATGCGGGAGGGGGTTATGGCTACACCTTC.

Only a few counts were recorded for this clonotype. For the CDR3, the DNA is TGCAGCGTTGACCTTGGAGGGATTGAGCAGTTCTTC. Its translation is CSVDLGGIEQFF. The chain is built from TRBV29-1 and TRBJ2-1; tentative D call: TRBD2 (6 bases). Germline CDR1 SQVTM, CDR2 ANQGSEA. Trimming left V 3 bases short and J 9 bases short, with 12 bases between. The CDR3 has 12 amino acids.

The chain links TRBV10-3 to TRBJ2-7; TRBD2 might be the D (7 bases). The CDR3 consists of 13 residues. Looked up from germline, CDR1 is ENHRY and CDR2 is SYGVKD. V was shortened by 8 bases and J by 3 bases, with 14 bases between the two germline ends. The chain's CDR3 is CAIGGAGSYEQYF. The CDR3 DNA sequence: TGTGCCATCGGGGGGGCAGGGAGCTACGAGCAGTACTTC.

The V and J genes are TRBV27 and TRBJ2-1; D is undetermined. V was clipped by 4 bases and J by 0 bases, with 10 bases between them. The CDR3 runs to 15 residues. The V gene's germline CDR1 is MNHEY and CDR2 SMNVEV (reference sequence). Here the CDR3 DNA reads TGTGCCAGCAGTTCCAGATTGAGCTCCTACAATGAGCAGTTCTTC. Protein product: CASSSRLSSYNEQFF.

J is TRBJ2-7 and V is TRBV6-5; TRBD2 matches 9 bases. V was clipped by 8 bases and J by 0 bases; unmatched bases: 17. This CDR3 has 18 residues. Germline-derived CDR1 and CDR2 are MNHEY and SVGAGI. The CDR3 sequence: CASGLHAVAGANSYEQYF. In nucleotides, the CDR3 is TGTGCCAGCGGTTTACATGCCGTAGCGGGAGCAAACTCCTACGAGCAGTACTTC.

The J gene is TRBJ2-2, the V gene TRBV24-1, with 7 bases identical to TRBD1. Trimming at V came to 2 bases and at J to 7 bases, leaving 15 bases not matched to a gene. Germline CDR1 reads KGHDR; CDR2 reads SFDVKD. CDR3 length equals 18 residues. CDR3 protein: CATSDSRQGSFSVGELFF. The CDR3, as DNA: TGTGCCACCAGTGATTCCAGACAGGGATCTTTTTCTGTCGGGGAGCTGTTTTTT.

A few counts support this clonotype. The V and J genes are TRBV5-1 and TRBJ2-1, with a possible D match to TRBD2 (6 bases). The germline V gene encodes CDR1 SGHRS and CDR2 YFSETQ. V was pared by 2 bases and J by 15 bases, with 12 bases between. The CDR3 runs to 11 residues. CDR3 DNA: TGCGCCAGCAGCTTCCGGGACTCAACGTTCTTC. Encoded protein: CASSFRDSTFF.

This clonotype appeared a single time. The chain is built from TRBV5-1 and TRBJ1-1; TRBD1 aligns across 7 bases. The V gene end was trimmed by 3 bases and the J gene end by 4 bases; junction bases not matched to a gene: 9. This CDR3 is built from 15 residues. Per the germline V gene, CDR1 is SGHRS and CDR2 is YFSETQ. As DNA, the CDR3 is TGCGCCAGCAGCTCCCCCACAACAGGGGTCACTGAAGCTTTCTTT. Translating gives CASSSPTTGVTEAFF.

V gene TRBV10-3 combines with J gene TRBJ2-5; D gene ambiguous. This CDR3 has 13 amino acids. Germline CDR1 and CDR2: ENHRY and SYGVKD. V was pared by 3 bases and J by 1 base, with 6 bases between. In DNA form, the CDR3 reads TGTGCCATCAGTGACGCGACCCAAGAGACCCAGTACTTC. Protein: CAISDATQETQYF.

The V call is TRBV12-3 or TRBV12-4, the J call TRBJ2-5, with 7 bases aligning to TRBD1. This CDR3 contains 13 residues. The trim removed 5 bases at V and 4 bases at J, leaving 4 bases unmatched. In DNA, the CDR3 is TGTGCCAGCAGTCCGGGACAGCCAGAGACCCAGTACTTC. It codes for CASSPGQPETQYF.

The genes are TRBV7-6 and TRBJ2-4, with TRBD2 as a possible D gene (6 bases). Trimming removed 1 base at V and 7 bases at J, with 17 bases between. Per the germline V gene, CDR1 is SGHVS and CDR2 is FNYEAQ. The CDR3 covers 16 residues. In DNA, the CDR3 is TGTGCCAGCAGCTTAGGAGCTCGGGGGAAATCGAACATTCAGTACTTC. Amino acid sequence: CASSLGARGKSNIQYF.

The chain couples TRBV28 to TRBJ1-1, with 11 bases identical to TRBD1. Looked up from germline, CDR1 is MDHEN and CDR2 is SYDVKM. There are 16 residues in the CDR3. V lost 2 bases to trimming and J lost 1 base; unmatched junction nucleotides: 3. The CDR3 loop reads CASSLGTGGGNTEAFF. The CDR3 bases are TGTGCCAGCAGTTTAGGGACAGGGGGAGGGAACACTGAAGCTTTCTTT.

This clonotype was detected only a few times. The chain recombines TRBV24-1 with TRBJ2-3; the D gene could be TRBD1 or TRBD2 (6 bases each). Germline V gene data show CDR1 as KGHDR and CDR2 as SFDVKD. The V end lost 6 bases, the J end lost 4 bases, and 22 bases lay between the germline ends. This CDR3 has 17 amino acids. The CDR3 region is CATSSPVGGRGADTQYF. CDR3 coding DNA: TGTGCCACCAGTAGCCCTGTGGGGGGCCGGGGAGCAGATACGCAGTATTTT.

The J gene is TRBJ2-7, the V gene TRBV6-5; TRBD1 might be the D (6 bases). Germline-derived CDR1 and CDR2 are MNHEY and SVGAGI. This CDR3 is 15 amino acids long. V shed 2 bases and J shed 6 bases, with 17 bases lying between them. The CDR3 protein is CASSYNSGVDSEQYF. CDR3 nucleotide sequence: TGTGCCAGCAGTTACAACTCAGGGGTCGACAGCGAGCAGTACTTC.

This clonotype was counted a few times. The CDR3 reads CASGTSGSYEQYF. CDR3 coding DNA: TGTGCCAGCGGGACGTCAGGAAGCTACGAGCAGTACTTC. The V gene is TRBV6-5, the J gene TRBJ2-7; the D gene could be TRBD1 or TRBD2 (5 bases each). V lost 8 bases and J lost 3, with 14 bases in between. The CDR3 totals 13 residues. Germline V gene sequence: CDR1 MNHEY, CDR2 SVGAGI.

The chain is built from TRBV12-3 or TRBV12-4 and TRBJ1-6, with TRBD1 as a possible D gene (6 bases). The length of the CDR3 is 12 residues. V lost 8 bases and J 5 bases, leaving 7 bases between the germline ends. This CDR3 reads CASGGDNSPLHF. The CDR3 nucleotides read TGTGCCAGCGGGGGCGATAATTCACCCCTCCACTTT.

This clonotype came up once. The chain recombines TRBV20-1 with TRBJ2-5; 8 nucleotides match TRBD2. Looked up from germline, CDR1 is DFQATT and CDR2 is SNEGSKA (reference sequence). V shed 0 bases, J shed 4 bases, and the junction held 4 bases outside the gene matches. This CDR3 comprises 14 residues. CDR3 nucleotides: TGCAGTGCTAGAGATAAAACTAGCGGAGAGACCCAGTACTTC. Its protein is CSARDKTSGETQYF.

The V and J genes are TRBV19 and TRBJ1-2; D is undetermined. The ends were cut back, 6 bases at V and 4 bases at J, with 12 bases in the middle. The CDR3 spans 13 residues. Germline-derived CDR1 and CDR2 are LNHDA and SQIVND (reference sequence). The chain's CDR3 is CASRDTLGYGYTF. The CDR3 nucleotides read TGTGCCAGTAGAGACACTTTGGGCTATGGCTACACCTTC.

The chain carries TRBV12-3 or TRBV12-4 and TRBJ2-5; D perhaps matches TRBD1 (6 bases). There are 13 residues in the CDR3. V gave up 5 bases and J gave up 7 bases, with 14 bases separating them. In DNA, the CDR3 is TGTGCCAGCAGTCTCAGGGGTGCTGGGACCCAGTACTTC. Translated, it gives CASSLRGAGTQYF.

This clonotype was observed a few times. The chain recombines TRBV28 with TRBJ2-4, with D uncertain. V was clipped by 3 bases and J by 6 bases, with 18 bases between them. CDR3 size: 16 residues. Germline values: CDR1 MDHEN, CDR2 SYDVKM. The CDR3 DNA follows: TGTGCCAGCAGTTTGGGCAGGTCAAATTACGGAAACATTCAGTACTTC. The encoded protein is CASSLGRSNYGNIQYF.

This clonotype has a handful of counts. As DNA, the CDR3 is TGTGCCAGCAGCCAAGATCGGGAGAGAACTGAAGCTTTCTTT. The encoded protein is CASSQDRERTEAFF. The chain links TRBV4-2 to TRBJ1-1; D is unresolved. The CDR3 spans 14 residues. V lost 0 bases to trimming and J lost 5 bases, with 10 bases between them. Looked up from germline, CDR1 is LGHNA and CDR2 is YNFKEQ.

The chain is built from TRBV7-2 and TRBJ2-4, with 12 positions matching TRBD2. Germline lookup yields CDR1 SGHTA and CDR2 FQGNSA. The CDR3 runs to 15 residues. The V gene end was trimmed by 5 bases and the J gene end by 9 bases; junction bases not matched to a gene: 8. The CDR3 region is CASSPLAGGRFIQYF. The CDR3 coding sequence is TGTGCCAGCAGCCCCCTAGCGGGAGGGCGATTCATTCAGTACTTC.

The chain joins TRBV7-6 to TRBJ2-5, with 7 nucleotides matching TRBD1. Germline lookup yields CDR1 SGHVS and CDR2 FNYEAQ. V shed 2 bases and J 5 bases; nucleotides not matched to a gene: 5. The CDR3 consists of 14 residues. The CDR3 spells CASSLLTGLETQYF. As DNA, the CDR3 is TGTGCCAGCAGCTTACTGACAGGGTTGGAGACCCAGTACTTC.

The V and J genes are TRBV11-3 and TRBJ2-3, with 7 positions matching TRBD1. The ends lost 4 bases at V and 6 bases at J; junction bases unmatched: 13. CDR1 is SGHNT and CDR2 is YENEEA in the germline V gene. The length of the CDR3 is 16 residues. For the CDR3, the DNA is TGTGCCAGCAGCTCCGGTACAGACAGGGCCACGGATACGCAGTATTTT. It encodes CASSSGTDRATDTQYF.